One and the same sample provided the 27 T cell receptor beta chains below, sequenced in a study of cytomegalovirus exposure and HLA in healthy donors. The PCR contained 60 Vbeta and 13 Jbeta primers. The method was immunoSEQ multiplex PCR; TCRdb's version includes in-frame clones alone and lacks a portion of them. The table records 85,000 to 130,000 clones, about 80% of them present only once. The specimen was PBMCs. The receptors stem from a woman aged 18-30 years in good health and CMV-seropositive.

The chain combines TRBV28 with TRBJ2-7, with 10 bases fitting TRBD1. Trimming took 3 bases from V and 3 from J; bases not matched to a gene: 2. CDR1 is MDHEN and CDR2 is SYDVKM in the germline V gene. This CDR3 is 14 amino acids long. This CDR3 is CASSFGDRGYEQYF. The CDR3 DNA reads TGTGCCAGCAGTTTTGGGGACAGGGGCTACGAGCAGTACTTC.

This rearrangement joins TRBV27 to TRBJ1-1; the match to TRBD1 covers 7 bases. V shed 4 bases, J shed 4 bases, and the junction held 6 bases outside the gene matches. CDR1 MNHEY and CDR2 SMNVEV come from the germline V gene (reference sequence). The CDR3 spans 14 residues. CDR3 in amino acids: CASSSRQGPTEAFF. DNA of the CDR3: TGTGCCAGCAGTTCTAGACAGGGACCCACTGAAGCTTTCTTT.

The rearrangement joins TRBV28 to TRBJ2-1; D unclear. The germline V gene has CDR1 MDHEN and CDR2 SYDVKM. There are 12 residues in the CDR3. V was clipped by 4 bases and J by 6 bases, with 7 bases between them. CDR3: CASSWQPNEQFF. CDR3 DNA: TGTGCCAGCAGTTGGCAACCCAATGAGCAGTTCTTC.

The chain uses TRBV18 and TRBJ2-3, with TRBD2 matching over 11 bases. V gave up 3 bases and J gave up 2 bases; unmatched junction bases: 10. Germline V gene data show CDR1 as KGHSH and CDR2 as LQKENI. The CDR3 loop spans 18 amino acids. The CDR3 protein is CASSPFPRLAGFTDTQYF. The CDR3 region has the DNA TGTGCCAGCTCACCGTTCCCGCGACTAGCGGGATTCACAGATACGCAGTATTTT.

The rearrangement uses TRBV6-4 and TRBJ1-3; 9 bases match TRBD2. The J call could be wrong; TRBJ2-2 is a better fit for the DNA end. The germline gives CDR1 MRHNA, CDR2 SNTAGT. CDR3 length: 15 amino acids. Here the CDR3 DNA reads TGTGCCAGCAGCGCAATAGCGGGAGCGACCGGGGAGCTGTTTTTT. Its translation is CASSAIAGATGELFF.

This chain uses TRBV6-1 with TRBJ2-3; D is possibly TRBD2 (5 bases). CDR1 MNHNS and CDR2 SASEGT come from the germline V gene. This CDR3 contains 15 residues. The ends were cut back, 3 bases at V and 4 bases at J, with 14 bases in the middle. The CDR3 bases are TGTGCCAGCAGTGATGGGGTCGGGATTCCAGATACGCAGTATTTT. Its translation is CASSDGVGIPDTQYF.

The CDR3: CASIPVRDSRTPLHF. The CDR3, as DNA: TGTGCCAGCATTCCAGTTAGGGACAGTAGAACACCCCTCCACTTT. The chain links TRBV6-1 to TRBJ1-6; TRBD1 matches 7 bases. Trimming removed 7 bases from V and 11 bases from J; junction bases left unmatched: 14. The CDR3 spans 15 residues. Germline V gene lookup returns CDR1 MNHNS and CDR2 SASEGT.

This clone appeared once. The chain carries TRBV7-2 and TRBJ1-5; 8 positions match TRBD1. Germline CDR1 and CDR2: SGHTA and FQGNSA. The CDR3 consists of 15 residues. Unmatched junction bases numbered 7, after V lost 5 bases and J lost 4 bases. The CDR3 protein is CASSPWTGSNQPQHF. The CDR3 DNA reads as TGTGCCAGCAGCCCGTGGACAGGGTCTAATCAGCCCCAGCATTTT.

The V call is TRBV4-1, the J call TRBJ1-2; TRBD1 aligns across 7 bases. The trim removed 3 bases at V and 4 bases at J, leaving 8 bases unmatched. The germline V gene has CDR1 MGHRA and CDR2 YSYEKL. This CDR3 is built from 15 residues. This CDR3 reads CASSQATGVGYGYTF. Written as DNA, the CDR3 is TGCGCCAGCAGCCAGGCTACAGGGGTCGGCTATGGCTACACCTTC.

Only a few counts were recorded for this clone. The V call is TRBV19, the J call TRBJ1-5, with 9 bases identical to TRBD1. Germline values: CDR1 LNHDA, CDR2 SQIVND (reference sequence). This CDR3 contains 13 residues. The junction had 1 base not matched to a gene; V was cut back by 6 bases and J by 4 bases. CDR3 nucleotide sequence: TGTGCCAGTAGGACAGGGGGTAATCAGCCCCAGCATTTT. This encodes CASRTGGNQPQHF.

The CDR3 loop is CASSLAGALIYEQYF. The CDR3 nucleotides read TGTGCCAGCAGCTTAGCGGGGGCCCTGATCTACGAGCAGTACTTC. The J gene is TRBJ2-7, the V gene TRBV7-8; the D gene is possibly TRBD1 (6 bases). Between the trimmed V and J ends, which lost 0 bases and 3 bases, there was a span of 12 bases. The CDR3 runs to 15 residues. Per the germline V gene, CDR1 is SGHVS and CDR2 is FQNEAQ.

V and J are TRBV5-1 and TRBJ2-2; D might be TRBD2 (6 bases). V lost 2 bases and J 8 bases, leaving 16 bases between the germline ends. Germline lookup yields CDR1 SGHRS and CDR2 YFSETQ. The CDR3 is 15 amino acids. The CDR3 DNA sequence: TGCGCCAGCAGCTTTGGAGGGCCTAGTGAGGGGGAGCTGTTTTTT. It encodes CASSFGGPSEGELFF.

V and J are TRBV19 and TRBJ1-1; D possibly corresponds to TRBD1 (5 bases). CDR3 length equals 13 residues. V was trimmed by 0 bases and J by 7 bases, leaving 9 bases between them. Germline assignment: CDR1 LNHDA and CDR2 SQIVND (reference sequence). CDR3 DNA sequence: TGTGCCAGTAGTATAGATTTGGGGCTTGAAGCTTTCTTT. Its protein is CASSIDLGLEAFF.

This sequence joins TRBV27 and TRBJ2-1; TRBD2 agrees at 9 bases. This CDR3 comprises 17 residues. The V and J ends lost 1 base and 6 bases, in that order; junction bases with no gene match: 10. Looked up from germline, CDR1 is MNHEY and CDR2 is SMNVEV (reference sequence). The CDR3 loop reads CASSLFGSGLAFNEQFF. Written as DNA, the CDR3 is TGTGCCAGCAGTTTATTCGGCTCGGGACTAGCCTTCAATGAGCAGTTCTTC.

The CDR3, as DNA: TGTGCCAGCAGCTTAAGGGGGGATGAGCAGTTCTTC. It specifies CASSLRGDEQFF. J is TRBJ2-1 and V is TRBV7-3; D is possibly TRBD2 (6 bases). With 1 base removed from V and 8 bases from J, the gap between germline ends came to 6 bases. The CDR3 has 12 amino acids. The germline CDR1 and CDR2 sequences are SGHTA and FQGTGA.

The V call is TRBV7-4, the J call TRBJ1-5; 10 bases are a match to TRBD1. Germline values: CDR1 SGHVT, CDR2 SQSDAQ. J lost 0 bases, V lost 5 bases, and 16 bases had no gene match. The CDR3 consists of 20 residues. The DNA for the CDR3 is TGTGCCAGCAGCCCCCGGGACAGGGGCGCCCCGAGGTATAGCAATCAGCCCCAGCATTTT. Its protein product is CASSPRDRGAPRYSNQPQHF.

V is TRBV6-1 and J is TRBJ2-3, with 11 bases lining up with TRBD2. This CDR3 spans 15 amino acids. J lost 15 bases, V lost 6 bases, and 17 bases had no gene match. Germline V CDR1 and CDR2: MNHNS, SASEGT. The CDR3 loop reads CASRMEGSDSGRVYF. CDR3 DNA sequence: TGTGCCAGCAGGATGGAGGGTTCTGATAGCGGGAGGGTTTATTTT.

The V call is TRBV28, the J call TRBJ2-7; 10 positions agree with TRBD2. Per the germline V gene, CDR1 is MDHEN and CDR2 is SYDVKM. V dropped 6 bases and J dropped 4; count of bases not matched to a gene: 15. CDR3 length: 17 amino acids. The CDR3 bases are TGTGCCAGCAGGAGACTAGCGGGCCCGTTTCCCCGGTACGAGCAGTACTTC. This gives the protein CASRRLAGPFPRYEQYF.

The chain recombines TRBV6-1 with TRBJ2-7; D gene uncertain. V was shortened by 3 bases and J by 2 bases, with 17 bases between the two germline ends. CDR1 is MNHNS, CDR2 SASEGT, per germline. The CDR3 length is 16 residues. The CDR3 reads CASSDAVRSPAYEQYF. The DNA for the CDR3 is TGTGCCAGCAGTGACGCGGTCCGGTCCCCCGCCTACGAGCAGTACTTC.

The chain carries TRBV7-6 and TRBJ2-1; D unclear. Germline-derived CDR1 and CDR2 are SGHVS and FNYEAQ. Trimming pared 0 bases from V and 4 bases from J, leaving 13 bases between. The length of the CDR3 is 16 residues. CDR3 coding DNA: TGTGCCAGCAGCTTAGCGCTCGGAGTCCCGTACAATGAGCAGTTCTTC. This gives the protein CASSLALGVPYNEQFF.

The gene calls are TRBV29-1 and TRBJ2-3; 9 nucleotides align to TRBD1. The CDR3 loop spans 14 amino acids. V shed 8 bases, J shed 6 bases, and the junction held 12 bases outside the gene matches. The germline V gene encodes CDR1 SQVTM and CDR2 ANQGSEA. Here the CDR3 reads CSWGDREFGDTQYF. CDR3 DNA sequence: TGCAGCTGGGGGGACAGGGAGTTTGGGGATACGCAGTATTTT.

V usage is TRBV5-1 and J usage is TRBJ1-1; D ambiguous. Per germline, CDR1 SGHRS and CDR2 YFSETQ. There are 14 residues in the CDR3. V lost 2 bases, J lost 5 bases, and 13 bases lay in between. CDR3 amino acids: CASSFEGRRTEAFF. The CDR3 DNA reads TGCGCCAGCAGCTTTGAAGGGAGACGGACTGAAGCTTTCTTT.

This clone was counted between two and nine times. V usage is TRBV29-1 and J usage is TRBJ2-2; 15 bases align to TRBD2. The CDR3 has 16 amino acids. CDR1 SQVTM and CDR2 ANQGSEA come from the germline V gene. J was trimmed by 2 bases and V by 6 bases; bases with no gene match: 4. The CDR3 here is CSVGGLAGGNTGELFF. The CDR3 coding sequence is TGCAGCGTGGGGGGACTAGCGGGAGGTAACACCGGGGAGCTGTTTTTT.

The CDR3: CASSPSATSGSNEQFF. The CDR3 DNA reads as TGCGCCAGCAGCCCAAGTGCGACTAGCGGGAGCAATGAGCAGTTCTTC. V and J are TRBV4-1 and TRBJ2-1; TRBD2 matches 12 bases. Germline V gene data show CDR1 as MGHRA and CDR2 as YSYEKL. Trimming at V came to 4 bases and at J to 6 bases, leaving 7 bases not matched to a gene. The CDR3 contains 16 residues.

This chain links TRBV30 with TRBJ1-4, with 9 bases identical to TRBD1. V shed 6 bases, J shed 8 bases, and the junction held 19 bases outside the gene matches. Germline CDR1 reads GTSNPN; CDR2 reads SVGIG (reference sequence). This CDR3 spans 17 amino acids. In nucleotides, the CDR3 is TGTGCCTGCCCACGGGGACAGGGAGTTTCAGTGTCGGAAAAACTGTTTTTT. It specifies CACPRGQGVSVSEKLFF.

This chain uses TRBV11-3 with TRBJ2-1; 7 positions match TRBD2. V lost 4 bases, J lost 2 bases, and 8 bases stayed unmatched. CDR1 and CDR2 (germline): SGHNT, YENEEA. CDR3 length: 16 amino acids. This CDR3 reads CASSSVLAGPYNEQFF. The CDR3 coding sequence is TGTGCCAGCAGCTCTGTTTTAGCGGGCCCCTACAATGAGCAGTTCTTC.

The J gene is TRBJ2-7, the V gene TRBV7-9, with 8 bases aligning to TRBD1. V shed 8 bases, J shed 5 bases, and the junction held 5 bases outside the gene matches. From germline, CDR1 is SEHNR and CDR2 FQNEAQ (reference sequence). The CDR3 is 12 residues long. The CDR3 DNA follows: TGTGCCAGCGTAGGACAGGGACACGAGCAGTACTTC. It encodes CASVGQGHEQYF.